This T cell receptor beta chain appears in the sequencing data of a study of T cell repertoires in cytomegalovirus infection. The CDR3 totals 16 residues. Germline loops: CDR1 SGHVS, CDR2 FQNEAQ. In the case of this clonotype: A read error may be the cause here, since a much bigger clone is one base away.

One entry per CDR3 protein results from TCRdb running MiXCR on the reads. The sample records around 170,000 distinct CDR3 sequences, roughly 18% being singletons. The clonotype comes from a human donor in good health (CMV status not recorded). Some clones in this sample may be carry-over from other donors' samples. The sample comprised CD8+ T cells from PBMCs. V gene TRBV7-8 combines with J gene TRBJ2-1; 11 positions match TRBD2. This CDR3 is CTSSTESGTSGNEQFF. CDR3 bases: TGTACCAGCAGTACGGAATCCGGGACTAGCGGCAATGAGCAGTTCTTC.